This record looks at one TCR beta chain sequence and its context. The sample originates from a study of shared clonotypes between healthy human individuals. Clones were read by immunoSEQ multiplex PCR, and TCRdb kept only the in-frame ones, dropping some. This table has 500,000 to 700,000 clones, approximately 96% appearing once. Only CD45RO-negative cells positively selected for CCR7 counted as naive CD8 cells, so terminally differentiated effector memory CD45RA+ cells were excluded. Germline trimming cut 2 bases from V and 6 bases from J; bases unmatched to any gene: 7. The V gene's germline CDR1 is SGDLS and CDR2 YYNGEE. The CDR3 is 15 residues long.

V and J are TRBV9 and TRBJ1-5, with TRBD1 matching over 8 bases. The TCR originated in a woman aged 30 to 39 in good health. The sample taken for sequencing was naive CD8+ T cells sorted from blood. CDR3 sequence (DNA): TGTGCCAGCAGCGTTCCCGGGACAGGTTGTCAGCCCCAGCATTTT. Protein product: CASSVPGTGCQPQHF.